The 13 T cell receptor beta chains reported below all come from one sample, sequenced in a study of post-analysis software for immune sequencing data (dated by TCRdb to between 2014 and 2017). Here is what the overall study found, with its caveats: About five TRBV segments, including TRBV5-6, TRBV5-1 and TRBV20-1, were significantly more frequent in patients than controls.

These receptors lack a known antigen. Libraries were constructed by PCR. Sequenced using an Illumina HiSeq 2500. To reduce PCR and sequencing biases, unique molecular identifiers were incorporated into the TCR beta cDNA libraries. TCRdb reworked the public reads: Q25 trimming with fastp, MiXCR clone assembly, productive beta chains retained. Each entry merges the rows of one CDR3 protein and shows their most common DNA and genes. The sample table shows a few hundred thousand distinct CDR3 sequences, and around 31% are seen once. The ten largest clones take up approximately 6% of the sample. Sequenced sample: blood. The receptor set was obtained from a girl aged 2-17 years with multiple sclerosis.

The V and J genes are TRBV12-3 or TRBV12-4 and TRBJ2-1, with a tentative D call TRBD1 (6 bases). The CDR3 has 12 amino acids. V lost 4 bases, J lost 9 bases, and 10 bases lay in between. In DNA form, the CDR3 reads TGTGCCAGCAGTTCTGGACAGTTTGAGCAGTTCTTC. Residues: CASSSGQFEQFF.

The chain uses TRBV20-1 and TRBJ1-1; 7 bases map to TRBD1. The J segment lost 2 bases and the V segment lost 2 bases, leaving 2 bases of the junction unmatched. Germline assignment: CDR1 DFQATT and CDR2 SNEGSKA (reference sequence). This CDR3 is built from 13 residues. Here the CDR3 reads CSARKGGNTEAFF. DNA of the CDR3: TGCAGTGCTAGAAAAGGGGGCAACACTGAAGCTTTCTTT.

Here the CDR3 DNA reads TGCGCCAGCTTCGGCCTCGGGGACACTGAAGCTTTCTTT. Translation gives CASFGLGDTEAFF. The gene calls are TRBV5-1 and TRBJ1-1, with D hard to call. Germline CDR1 SGHRS, CDR2 YFSETQ. The CDR3 totals 13 residues. V lost 7 bases and J lost 3, with 13 bases in between.

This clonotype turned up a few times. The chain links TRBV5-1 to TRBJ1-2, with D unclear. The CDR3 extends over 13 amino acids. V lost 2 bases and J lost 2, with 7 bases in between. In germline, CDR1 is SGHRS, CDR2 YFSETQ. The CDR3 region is CASSFNGNYGYTF. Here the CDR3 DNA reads TGCGCCAGCAGCTTCAACGGGAACTATGGCTACACCTTC.

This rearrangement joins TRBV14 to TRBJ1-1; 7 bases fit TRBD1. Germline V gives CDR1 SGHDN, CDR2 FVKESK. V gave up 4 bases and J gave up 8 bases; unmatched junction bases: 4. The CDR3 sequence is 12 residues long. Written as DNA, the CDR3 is TGTGCCAGCAGCCGCGACAGGGACGAAGCTTTCTTT. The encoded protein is CASSRDRDEAFF. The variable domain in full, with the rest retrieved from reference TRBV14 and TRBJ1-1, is EAGVTQFPSHSVIEKGQTVTLRCDPISGHDNLYWYRRVMGKEIKFLLHFVKESKQDESGMPNNRFLAERTGGTYSTLKVQPAELEDSGVYFCASSRDRDEAFFGQGTRLTVV.

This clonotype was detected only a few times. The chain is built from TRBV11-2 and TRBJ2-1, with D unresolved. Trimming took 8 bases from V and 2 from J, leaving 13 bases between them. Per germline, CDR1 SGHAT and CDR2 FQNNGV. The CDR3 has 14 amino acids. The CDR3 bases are TGTGCCAGCCCCGGGCCAGCCGCCTACAATGAGCAGTTCTTC. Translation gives CASPGPAAYNEQFF.

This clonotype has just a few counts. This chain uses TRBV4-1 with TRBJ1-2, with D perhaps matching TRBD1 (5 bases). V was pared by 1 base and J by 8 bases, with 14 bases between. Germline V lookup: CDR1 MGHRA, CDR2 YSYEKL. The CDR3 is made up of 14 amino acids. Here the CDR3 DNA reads TGCGCCAGCAGCCAAGTAAGACAGTTTTACGGCTACACCTTC. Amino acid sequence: CASSQVRQFYGYTF.

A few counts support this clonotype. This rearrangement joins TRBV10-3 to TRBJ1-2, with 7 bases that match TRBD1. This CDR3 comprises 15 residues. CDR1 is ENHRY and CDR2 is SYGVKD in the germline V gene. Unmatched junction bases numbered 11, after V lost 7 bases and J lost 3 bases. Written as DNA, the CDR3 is TGTGCCATCATCCTCAGGGGGAGGGGATACTATGGCTACACCTTC. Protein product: CAIILRGRGYYGYTF.

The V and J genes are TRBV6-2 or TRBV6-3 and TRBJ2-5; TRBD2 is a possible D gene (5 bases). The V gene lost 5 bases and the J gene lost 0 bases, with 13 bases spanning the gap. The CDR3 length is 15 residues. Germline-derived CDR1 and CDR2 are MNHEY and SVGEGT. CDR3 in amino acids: CASSQPDYNQETQYF. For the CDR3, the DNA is TGTGCCAGCAGTCAACCCGACTACAACCAAGAGACCCAGTACTTC.

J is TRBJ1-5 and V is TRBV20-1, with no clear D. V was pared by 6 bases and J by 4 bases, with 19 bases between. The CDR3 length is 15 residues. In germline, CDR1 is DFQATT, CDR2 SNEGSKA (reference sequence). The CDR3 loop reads CSALWTEVPNQPQHF. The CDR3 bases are TGCAGTGCCCTCTGGACCGAGGTCCCAAATCAGCCCCAGCATTTT.

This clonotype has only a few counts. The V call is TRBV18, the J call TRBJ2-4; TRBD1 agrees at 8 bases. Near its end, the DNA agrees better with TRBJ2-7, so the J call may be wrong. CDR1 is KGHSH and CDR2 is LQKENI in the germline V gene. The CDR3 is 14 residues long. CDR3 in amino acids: CASSQTGQGGEQYF. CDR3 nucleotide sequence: TGTGCCAGCTCACAGACCGGACAGGGCGGCGAGCAGTACTTC.

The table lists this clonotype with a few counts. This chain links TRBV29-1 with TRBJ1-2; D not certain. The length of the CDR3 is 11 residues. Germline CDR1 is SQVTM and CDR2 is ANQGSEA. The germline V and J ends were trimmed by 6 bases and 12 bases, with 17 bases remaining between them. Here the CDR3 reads CSVALGGGHTF. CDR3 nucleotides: TGCAGCGTGGCTCTCGGCGGCGGTCACACCTTC.

CDR3: CASSLYGGETQYF. The CDR3 DNA follows: TGTGCCAGCAGCTTATACGGAGGGGAGACCCAGTACTTC. The V call is TRBV7-2, the J call TRBJ2-7; perhaps TRBD2 as D (6 bases). The assigned J gene may be wrong: the sequence end matches TRBJ2-5 better. This CDR3 is 13 amino acids long. CDR1 is SGHTA and CDR2 is FQGNSA in the germline V gene.